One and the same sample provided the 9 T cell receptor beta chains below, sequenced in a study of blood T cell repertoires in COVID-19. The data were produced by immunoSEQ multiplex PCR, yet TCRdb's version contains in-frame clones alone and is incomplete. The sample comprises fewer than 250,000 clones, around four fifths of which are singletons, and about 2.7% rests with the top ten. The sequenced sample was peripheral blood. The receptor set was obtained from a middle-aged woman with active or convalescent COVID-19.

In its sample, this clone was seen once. The CDR3 loop is CASSLPGSGTEAFF. The CDR3, as DNA: TGTGCCAGCAGCCTACCGGGGTCGGGGACTGAAGCTTTCTTT. The rearrangement links TRBV6-5 to TRBJ1-1; D is unclear. CDR3 length: 14 amino acids. The V gene's germline CDR1 is MNHEY and CDR2 SVGAGI. V gave up 6 bases and J gave up 5 bases, with 16 bases separating them.

The CDR3 DNA reads as TGTGCCAGCAGTGGCGCCATGGGAGGGGTCAATCAGCCCCAGCATTTT. Protein: CASSGAMGGVNQPQHF. This sequence joins TRBV25-1 and TRBJ1-5; D may be TRBD1 (5 bases). Germline V lookup: CDR1 MGHDK, CDR2 SYGVNS. V lost 4 bases to trimming and J lost 3 bases, with 16 bases between them. This CDR3 has 16 residues. Combining the CDR3 with reference TRBV25-1 and TRBJ1-5 gives the whole variable domain EADIYQTPRYLVIGTGKKITLECSQTMGHDKMYWYQQDPGMELHLIHYSYGVNSTEKGDLSSESTVSRIRTEHFPLTLESARPSHTSQYLCASSGAMGGVNQPQHFGDGTRLSIL.

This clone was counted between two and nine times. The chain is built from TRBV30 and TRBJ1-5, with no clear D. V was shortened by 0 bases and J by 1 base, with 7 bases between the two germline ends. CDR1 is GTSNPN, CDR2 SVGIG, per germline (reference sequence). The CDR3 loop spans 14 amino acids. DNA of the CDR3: TGTGCCTGGAGTGTTGACACGAGCAATCAGCCCCAGCATTTT. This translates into CAWSVDTSNQPQHF.

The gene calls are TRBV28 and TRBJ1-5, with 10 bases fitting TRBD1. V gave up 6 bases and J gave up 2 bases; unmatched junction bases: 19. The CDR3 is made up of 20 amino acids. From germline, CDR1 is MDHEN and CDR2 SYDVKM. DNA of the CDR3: TGTGCCAGCAGGCCCTTTGCCGGGACAGGGGCCTCTTGGGGCAATCAGCCCCAGCATTTT. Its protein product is CASRPFAGTGASWGNQPQHF.

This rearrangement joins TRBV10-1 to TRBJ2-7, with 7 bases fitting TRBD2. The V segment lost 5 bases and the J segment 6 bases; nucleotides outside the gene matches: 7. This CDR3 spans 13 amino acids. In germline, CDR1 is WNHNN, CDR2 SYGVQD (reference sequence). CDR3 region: CASSWAGVTEQYF. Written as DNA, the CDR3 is TGCGCCAGCAGTTGGGCGGGAGTGACCGAGCAGTACTTC.

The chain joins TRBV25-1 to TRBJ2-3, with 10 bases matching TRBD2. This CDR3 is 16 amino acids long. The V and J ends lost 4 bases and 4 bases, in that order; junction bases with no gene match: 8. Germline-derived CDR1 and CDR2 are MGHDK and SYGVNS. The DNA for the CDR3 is TGTGCCAGCAGTGCATCCAGCGGGGGGGCTTCAGATACGCAGTATTTT. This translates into CASSASSGGASDTQYF.

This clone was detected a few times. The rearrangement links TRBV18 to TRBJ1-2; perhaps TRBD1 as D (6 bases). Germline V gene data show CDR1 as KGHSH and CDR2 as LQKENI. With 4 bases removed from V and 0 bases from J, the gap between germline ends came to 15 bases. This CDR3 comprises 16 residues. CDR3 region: CASSLGRDTTNYGYTF. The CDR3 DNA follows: TGTGCCAGCTCACTCGGACGGGACACTACTAACTATGGCTACACCTTC.

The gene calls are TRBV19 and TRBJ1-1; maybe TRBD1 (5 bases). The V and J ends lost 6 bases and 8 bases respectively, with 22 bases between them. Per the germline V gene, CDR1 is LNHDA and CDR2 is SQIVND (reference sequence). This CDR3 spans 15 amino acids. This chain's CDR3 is CASRTPTGGGPEAFF. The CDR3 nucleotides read TGTGCCAGTAGAACCCCGACGGGGGGAGGACCAGAAGCTTTCTTT.

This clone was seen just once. The DNA of the CDR3 is TGTGCCAGCTCACAGGTGTCGAGCGGGAGGCCGAGGGCAGATACGCAGTATTTT. As protein: CASSQVSSGRPRADTQYF. The rearrangement links TRBV18 to TRBJ2-3, with 9 bases that match TRBD2. Germline loops: CDR1 KGHSH, CDR2 LQKENI. J gave up 4 bases and V 4 bases, and 15 bases lay outside the gene matches. CDR3 length: 18 residues.